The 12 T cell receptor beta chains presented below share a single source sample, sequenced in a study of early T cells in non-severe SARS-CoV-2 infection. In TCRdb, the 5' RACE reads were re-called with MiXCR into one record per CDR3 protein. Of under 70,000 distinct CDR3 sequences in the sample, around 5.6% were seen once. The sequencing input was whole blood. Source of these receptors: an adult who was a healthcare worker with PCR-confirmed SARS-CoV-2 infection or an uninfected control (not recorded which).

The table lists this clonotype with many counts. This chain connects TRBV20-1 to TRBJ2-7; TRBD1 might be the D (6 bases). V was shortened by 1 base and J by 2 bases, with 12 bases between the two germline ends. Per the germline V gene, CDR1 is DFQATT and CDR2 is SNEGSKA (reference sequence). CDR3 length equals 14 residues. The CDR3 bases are TGCAGTGCTAGAGCAGGGGACCTAACCTACGAGCAGTACTTC. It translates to CSARAGDLTYEQYF.

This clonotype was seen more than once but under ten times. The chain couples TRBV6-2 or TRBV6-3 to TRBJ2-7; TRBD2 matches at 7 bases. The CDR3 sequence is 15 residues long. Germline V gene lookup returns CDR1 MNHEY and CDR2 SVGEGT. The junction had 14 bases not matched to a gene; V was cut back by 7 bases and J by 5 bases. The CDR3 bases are TGTGCCAGCACCTCCCATTCGGGGGGAGGCCACGAGCAGTACTTC. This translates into CASTSHSGGGHEQYF.

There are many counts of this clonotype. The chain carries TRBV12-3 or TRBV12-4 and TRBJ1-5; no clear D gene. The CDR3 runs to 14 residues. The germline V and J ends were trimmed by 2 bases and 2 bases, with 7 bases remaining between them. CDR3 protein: CASSLSWGNQPQHF. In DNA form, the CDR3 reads TGTGCCAGCAGTTTAAGTTGGGGCAATCAGCCCCAGCATTTT.

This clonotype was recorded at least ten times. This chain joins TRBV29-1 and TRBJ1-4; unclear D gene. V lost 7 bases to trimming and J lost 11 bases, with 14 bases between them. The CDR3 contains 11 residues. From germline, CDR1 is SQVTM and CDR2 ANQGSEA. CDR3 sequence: CSGEVTDKLFF. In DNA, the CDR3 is TGCAGCGGGGAGGTAACGGATAAACTGTTTTTT. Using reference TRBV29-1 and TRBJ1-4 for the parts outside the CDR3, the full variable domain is SAVISQKPSRDICQRGTSLTIQCQVDSQVTMMFWYRQQPGQSLTLIATANQGSEATYESGFVIDKFPISRPNLTFSTLTVSNMSPEDSSIYLCSGEVTDKLFFGSGTQLSVL.

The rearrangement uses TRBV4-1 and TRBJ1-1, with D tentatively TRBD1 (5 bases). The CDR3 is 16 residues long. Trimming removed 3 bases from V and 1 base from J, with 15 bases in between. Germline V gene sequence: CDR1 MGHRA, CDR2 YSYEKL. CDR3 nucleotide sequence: TGCGCCAGCAGCCATGGAGGGGCATGGGCGAACACTGAAGCTTTCTTT. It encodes CASSHGGAWANTEAFF.

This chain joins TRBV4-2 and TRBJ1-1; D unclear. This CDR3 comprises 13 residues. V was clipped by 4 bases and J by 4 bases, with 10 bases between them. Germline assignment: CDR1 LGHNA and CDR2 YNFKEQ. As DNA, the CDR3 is TGTGCCAGCAGCCGGGAGCGAAGCACTGAAGCTTTCTTT. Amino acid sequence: CASSRERSTEAFF.

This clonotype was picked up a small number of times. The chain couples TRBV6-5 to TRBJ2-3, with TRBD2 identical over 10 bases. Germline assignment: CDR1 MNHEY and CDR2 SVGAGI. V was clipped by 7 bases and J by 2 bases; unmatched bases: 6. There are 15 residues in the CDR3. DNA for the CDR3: TGTGCCAGCACCCGAGGACTAGCGGCCACAGATACGCAGTATTTT. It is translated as CASTRGLAATDTQYF.

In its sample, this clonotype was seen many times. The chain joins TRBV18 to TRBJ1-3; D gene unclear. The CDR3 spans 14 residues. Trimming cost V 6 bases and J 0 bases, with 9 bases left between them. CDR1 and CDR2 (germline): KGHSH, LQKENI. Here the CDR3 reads CASSPNDSGNTIYF. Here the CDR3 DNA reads TGTGCCAGCTCCCCGAACGACTCTGGAAACACCATATATTTT.

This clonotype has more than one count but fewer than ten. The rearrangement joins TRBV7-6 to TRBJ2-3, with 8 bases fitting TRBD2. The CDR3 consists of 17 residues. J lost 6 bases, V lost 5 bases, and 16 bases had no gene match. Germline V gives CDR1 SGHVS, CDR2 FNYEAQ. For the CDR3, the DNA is TGTGCCAGCAGCGATCTCTCCGGGGGGGCCGGGGCGGATACGCAGTATTTT. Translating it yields CASSDLSGGAGADTQYF.

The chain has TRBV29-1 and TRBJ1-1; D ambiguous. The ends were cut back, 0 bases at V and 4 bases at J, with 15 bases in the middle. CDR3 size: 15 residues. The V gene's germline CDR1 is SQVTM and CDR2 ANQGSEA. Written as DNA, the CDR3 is TGCAGCGTTGAAGAAAGAGGAGGATGCTCCACTGAAGCTTTCTTT. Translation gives CSVEERGGCSTEAFF. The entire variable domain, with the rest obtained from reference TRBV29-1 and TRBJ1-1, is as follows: SAVISQKPSRDICQRGTSLTIQCQVDSQVTMMFWYRQQPGQSLTLIATANQGSEATYESGFVIDKFPISRPNLTFSTLTVSNMSPEDSSIYLCSVEERGGCSTEAFFGQGTRLTVV.

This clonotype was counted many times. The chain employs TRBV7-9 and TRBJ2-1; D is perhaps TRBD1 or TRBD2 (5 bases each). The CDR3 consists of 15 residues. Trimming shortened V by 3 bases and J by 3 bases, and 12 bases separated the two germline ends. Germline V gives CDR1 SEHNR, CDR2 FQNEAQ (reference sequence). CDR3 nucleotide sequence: TGTGCCAGCAGCTTCCCGGGACCCAACTACAATGAGCAGTTCTTC. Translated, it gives CASSFPGPNYNEQFF.

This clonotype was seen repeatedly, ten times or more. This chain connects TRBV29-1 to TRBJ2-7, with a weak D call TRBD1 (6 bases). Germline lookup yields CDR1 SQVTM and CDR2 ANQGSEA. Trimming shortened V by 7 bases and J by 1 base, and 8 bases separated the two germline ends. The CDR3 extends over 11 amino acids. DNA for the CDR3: TGCAGCGCACAGGGATCCTACGAGCAGTACTTC. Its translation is CSAQGSYEQYF.